This entry is about one T cell receptor (beta chain). TCRdb's copy holds only in-frame clones and misses some; the assay was immunoSEQ multiplex PCR. The sample holds approximately 92,000 clones, around 88% seen once. The data were obtained in a study of blood T cell repertoires in COVID-19. With V trimmed by 10 bases and J by 2 bases, 11 bases remained unmatched. The CDR3 covers 15 residues. The V gene's germline CDR1 is LNHNV and CDR2 YYDKDF (reference sequence). The receptor's source is a woman in her fifties or sixties with COVID-19, enrolled during active disease. Source material: peripheral blood. J is TRBJ2-7 and V is TRBV15; 10 positions match TRBD2. In DNA form, the CDR3 reads TGTGCCAGCGCCCCAGGACTAGCGGAGGCCTACGAGCAGTACTTC. Protein sequence: CASAPGLAEAYEQYF.